This is a list of T cell receptor beta chains from one sample in a study of Graves' ophthalmopathy and Graves' hyperthyroidism. One entry per CDR3 protein, called by TCRdb with MiXCR from the multiplex PCR reads. The sample contains a few hundred thousand distinct CDR3 sequences, about 21% of which appear only once. Material: peripheral blood. The source of these receptors is a woman aged 18-35 years with stable Graves' hyperthyroidism. The CDR3 runs from the conserved cysteine through the conserved F or W. Each record gives: CDR3 protein, CDR3 DNA, D gene, V gene, J gene, clone size. A D gene is named only where the DNA matches it firmly. The size field is filled for only some rows; it gives once, few, many or a size class.

cdr3_aa: CASSFGQGDGYTF; cdr3_nt: TGCGCCAGCAGCTTCGGACAGGGTGATGGCTACACCTTC; d_call: TRBD1; v_call: TRBV5-1; j_call: TRBJ1-2; clone_size: many
cdr3_aa: CSVEQGPYEQYF; cdr3_nt: TGCAGCGTTGAGCAGGGCCCCTACGAGCAGTACTTC; d_call: .; v_call: TRBV29-1; j_call: TRBJ2-7; clone_size: few
cdr3_aa: CASSLRLAGMYEQYF; cdr3_nt: TGTGCCAGCAGCCTTCGACTAGCGGGAATGTACGAGCAGTACTTC; d_call: TRBD2; v_call: TRBV7-2; j_call: TRBJ2-7; clone_size: many
cdr3_aa: CASSIERGNYGYTF; cdr3_nt: TGTGCCAGTAGTATAGAACGGGGCAACTATGGCTACACCTTC; d_call: .; v_call: TRBV19; j_call: TRBJ1-2; clone_size: once
cdr3_aa: CATSEAGTEETQYF; cdr3_nt: TGTGCCACCAGTGAGGCTGGGACAGAAGAGACCCAGTACTTC; d_call: TRBD1; v_call: TRBV24-1; j_call: TRBJ2-5; clone_size: many
cdr3_aa: CASSFTARRVFGETQYF; cdr3_nt: TGTGCCAGCAGCTTTACCGCCCGAAGGGTCTTCGGGGAGACCCAGTACTTC; d_call: .; v_call: TRBV7-2; j_call: TRBJ2-5; clone_size: many
cdr3_aa: CSARGHRASVYEQYF; cdr3_nt: TGCAGTGCTAGAGGGCACAGGGCCTCTGTCTACGAGCAGTACTTC; d_call: .; v_call: TRBV20-1; j_call: TRBJ2-7; clone_size: many
cdr3_aa: CASRRTGVIYEQYF; cdr3_nt: TGTGCCAGCAGACGGACAGGGGTAATCTACGAGCAGTACTTC; d_call: TRBD1; v_call: TRBV28; j_call: TRBJ2-7; clone_size: many
cdr3_aa: CSARRGTSNQPQHF; cdr3_nt: TGCAGTGCACGACGGGGCACTTCGAATCAGCCCCAGCATTTT; d_call: .; v_call: TRBV20-1; j_call: TRBJ1-5; clone_size: many
cdr3_aa: CASSSGTSTGELFF; cdr3_nt: TGTGCCAGCAGTTCGGGGACTAGCACCGGGGAGCTGTTTTTT; d_call: TRBD2; v_call: TRBV28; j_call: TRBJ2-2; clone_size: .
cdr3_aa: CSAYRVRHSYEQYF; cdr3_nt: TGCAGTGCTTACAGGGTTCGACACTCCTACGAGCAGTACTTC; d_call: .; v_call: TRBV20-1; j_call: TRBJ2-7; clone_size: many
cdr3_aa: CSANRGFPSYEQYF; cdr3_nt: TGCAGTGCCAACAGGGGCTTTCCCTCCTACGAGCAGTACTTC; d_call: TRBD1; v_call: TRBV20-1; j_call: TRBJ2-7; clone_size: .
cdr3_aa: CASSISGKAFF; cdr3_nt: TGTGCCAGTAGTATTTCTGGTAAAGCTTTCTTT; d_call: .; v_call: TRBV19; j_call: TRBJ1-1; clone_size: .
cdr3_aa: CAISDSPGRDNSPLHF; cdr3_nt: TGTGCCATCAGTGACTCGCCGGGCCGGGATAATTCACCCCTCCACTTT; d_call: .; v_call: TRBV10-3; j_call: TRBJ1-6; clone_size: many
cdr3_aa: CSARDRGWYSNQPQHF; cdr3_nt: TGCAGTGCTAGAGATCGCGGGTGGTACAGCAATCAGCCCCAGCATTTT; d_call: .; v_call: TRBV20-1; j_call: TRBJ1-5; clone_size: .
cdr3_aa: CASSSVAGEFTGELFF; cdr3_nt: TGTGCCAGCAGTTCAGTTGCGGGAGAATTCACCGGGGAGCTGTTTTTT; d_call: TRBD2; v_call: TRBV6-2/TRBV6-3; j_call: TRBJ2-2; clone_size: many
cdr3_aa: CATSEGTENTGELFF; cdr3_nt: TGTGCCACCAGCGAGGGGACGGAGAACACCGGGGAGCTGTTTTTT; d_call: .; v_call: TRBV15; j_call: TRBJ2-2; clone_size: many
cdr3_aa: CAWSAGGDETQYF; cdr3_nt: TGTGCCTGGAGTGCCGGGGGCGACGAGACCCAGTACTTC; d_call: .; v_call: TRBV30; j_call: TRBJ2-5; clone_size: many